A selection of T cell receptor beta chains follows, all from one sample in a study of cytomegalovirus exposure and HLA in healthy donors. The assay was immunoSEQ multiplex PCR, and TCRdb's table has in-frame clones only and misses some. The sample has around 150,000 clones, over 65% seen once. The sample taken for sequencing was PBMCs. The receptors originated from a man aged 35-49 years in good health and CMV-seropositive. Each CDR3 is given with its conserved first and last residue. Fields, in order: D gene, J gene, clone size, CDR3 length, V gene, CDR3 protein, CDR3 DNA. A D gene is named only where the DNA matches it firmly. The size field is filled for only some rows; it gives once, few, many or a size class.

>.|TRBJ2-2|few|13|TRBV11-2
CASSFRQTGELFF
TGTGCCAGCAGCTTCCGACAGACCGGGGAGCTGTTTTTT
>TRBD2|TRBJ2-1|once|16|TRBV6-5
CASSSSSGGSYNEQFF
TGTGCCAGCAGTTCCTCTAGCGGTGGATCCTACAATGAGCAGTTCTTC
>.|TRBJ2-7|few|13|TRBV2
CASSGTFTYEQYF
TGTGCCAGCAGTGGGACTTTTACCTACGAGCAGTACTTC
>.|TRBJ1-6|.|15|TRBV18
CASSPFGAAGSPLHF
.
>.|TRBJ2-5|.|15|TRBV5-1
CASGALRSKQETQYF
TGCGCCAGCGGGGCACTCAGGTCTAAACAAGAGACCCAGTACTTC
>TRBD1|TRBJ2-2|.|14|TRBV5-1
CASSFDRGTGELFF
TGCGCCAGCAGCTTCGACAGGGGAACCGGGGAGCTGTTTTTT
>.|TRBJ2-2|.|12|TRBV27
CASTNFLGELFF
TGTGCCAGCACGAACTTCCTCGGGGAGCTGTTTTTT
>.|TRBJ2-1|.|15|TRBV5-4
CASSLAGGFVNEQFF
TGTGCCAGCAGCTTGGCCGGGGGTTTTGTAAATGAGCAGTTCTTC
>TRBD2|TRBJ2-7|.|16|TRBV4-2
CASSQDGRGGIYEQYF
TGTGCCAGCAGCCAAGATGGGCGGGGGGGCATATACGAGCAGTACTTC
>TRBD2|TRBJ2-7|.|16|TRBV4-3
CASSQGLAGPSYEQYF
TGCGCCAGCAGCCAGGGGCTAGCGGGGCCTTCCTACGAGCAGTACTTC
>TRBD2|TRBJ2-1|.|15|TRBV6-4
CASSDSRGGQDEQFF
TGTGCCAGCAGTGACTCGCGGGGGGGCCAGGATGAGCAGTTCTTC
>.|TRBJ1-1|.|14|TRBV11-3
CASSLGGGNTEAFF
TGTGCCAGCAGCTTAGGCGGGGGGAACACTGAAGCTTTCTTT
>.|TRBJ1-2|once|11|TRBV20-1
CSAILGGVNTF
TGCAGTGCTATATTGGGGGGGGTTAACACCTTC
>TRBD1|TRBJ2-2|.|14|TRBV30
CAWNGDRGTGELFF
TGTGCCTGGAATGGGGACAGGGGCACCGGGGAGCTGTTTTTT
>.|TRBJ2-2|once|14|TRBV6-4
CASSDTYNTGELFF
TGTGCCAGCAGTGACACTTATAACACCGGGGAGCTGTTTTTT
>TRBD1|TRBJ2-3|once|14|TRBV5-1
CASSGQGSTDTQYF
TGCGCCAGCTCGGGACAGGGTAGCACAGATACGCAGTATTTT
>.|TRBJ2-3|.|15|TRBV4-1
CASSQDQLLTDTQYF
TGCGCCAGCAGCCAAGATCAACTGCTCACAGATACGCAGTATTTT
>.|TRBJ1-1|once|12|TRBV6-1
CASIPGHPEAFF
TGTGCCAGCATTCCGGGACACCCTGAAGCTTTCTTT
>.|TRBJ1-5|once|15|TRBV15
CATSRPTGFSQPQHF
TGTGCCACCAGCAGACCCACAGGGTTTTCTCAGCCCCAGCATTTT
>TRBD1|TRBJ1-6|few|16|TRBV27
CASSYRTGSYNSPLHF
TGTGCCAGCAGTTACAGGACAGGCTCCTATAATTCACCCCTCCACTTT
>.|TRBJ2-2|.|13|TRBV27
CASSLTFGLELFF
TGTGCCAGCAGTTTGACCTTCGGACTAGAGCTGTTTTTT
>.|TRBJ2-5|.|11|TRBV20-1
CSVRPRVTQYF
TGCAGTGTCAGACCCCGGGTGACCCAGTACTTC
>TRBD1|TRBJ2-2|.|17|TRBV29-1
CSAMGTVTGENTGELFF
TGCAGTGCTATGGGGACAGTGACAGGGGAGAACACCGGGGAGCTGTTTTTT
>.|TRBJ1-5|.|19|TRBV4-1
CASSQELTGGAVFNQPQHF
TGCGCCAGCAGCCAAGAACTGACAGGTGGGGCGGTTTTCAATCAGCCCCAGCATTTT
>.|TRBJ1-3|once|17|TRBV9
CASSVNRDGEPGNTIYF
TGTGCCAGCAGCGTGAACAGGGACGGGGAGCCTGGAAACACCATATATTTT
>.|TRBJ1-6|.|13|TRBV9
CASSGTDYSPLHF
TGTGCCAGCAGCGGGACAGACTATTCACCCCTCCACTTT
>.|TRBJ2-3|.|16|TRBV15
CATSSGVPRGTDTQYF
TGTGCCACCAGCAGCGGGGTCCCCCGGGGCACAGATACGCAGTATTTT
>TRBD1|TRBJ1-2|.|12|TRBV29-1
CSVPDRGGGYTF
TGCAGCGTCCCGGACAGGGGAGGTGGCTACACCTTC
>.|TRBJ2-3|few|15|TRBV7-9
CASSPPFRVSDTQYF
TGTGCCAGCAGCCCCCCTTTCAGGGTGTCAGATACGCAGTATTTT
>.|TRBJ2-7|.|13|TRBV7-6
CASSLVAESEQYF
TGTGCCAGCAGCTTAGTGGCAGAATCCGAGCAGTACTTC
>.|TRBJ1-6|.|16|TRBV9
CASSPPRTGNNSPLHF
TGTGCCAGCAGCCCCCCCCGAACAGGGAATAATTCACCCCTCCACTTT
>.|TRBJ1-6|few|12|TRBV2
CASTQGNSPLHF
TGTGCCAGCACTCAGGGTAATTCACCCCTCCACTTT
>.|TRBJ2-2|once|14|TRBV9
CASSYEWGAGELFF
TGTGCCAGCAGCTACGAATGGGGGGCCGGGGAGCTGTTTTTT
>.|TRBJ1-2|.|13|TRBV13
CASAPLREFGYTF
TGTGCCAGCGCACCCCTTCGGGAATTTGGCTACACCTTC
>.|TRBJ1-1|.|14|TRBV7-8
CASSLARGGTEAFF
TGTGCCAGCAGCTTAGCGAGAGGGGGCACTGAAGCTTTCTTT
>.|TRBJ2-1|.|11|TRBV6-1
CASSPHNEQFF
TGTGCCAGCAGCCCTCACAATGAGCAGTTCTTC
>.|TRBJ1-2|.|15|TRBV7-9
CASSPTGSANYGYTF
TGTGCCAGCAGCCCAACAGGCTCTGCTAACTATGGCTACACCTTC
>.|TRBJ1-4|.|14|TRBV7-2
CASSSWGRGEKLFF
TGTGCCAGCAGCTCTTGGGGGAGGGGTGAAAAACTGTTTTTT
>.|TRBJ2-3|.|14|TRBV23-1
CASSRRGGSDTQYF
TGCGCCAGCAGCCGTAGGGGGGGGTCAGATACGCAGTATTTT
>TRBD1|TRBJ2-1|.|15|TRBV5-4
CASSPNRGNYNEQFF
TGTGCCAGCAGCCCCAACAGGGGGAACTACAATGAGCAGTTCTTC
>TRBD2|TRBJ2-7|.|15|TRBV6-6
CASSQGLAGASEQYF
TGTGCCAGCAGTCAGGGACTAGCGGGGGCCTCTGAGCAGTACTTC